Following are 20 T cell receptor beta chains from one sample sequenced in a study of early T cells in non-severe SARS-CoV-2 infection. Each CDR3 protein is one row after TCRdb ran MiXCR on the 5' RACE reads. The sample holds under 85,000 distinct CDR3 sequences, 9.5% to 15% seen once. The sequenced sample was whole blood. Every receptor here comes from an adult who was a healthcare worker with PCR-confirmed SARS-CoV-2 infection or an uninfected control (not recorded which).

The table lists this clonotype with many counts. This rearrangement joins TRBV29-1 to TRBJ2-3; 7 nucleotides line up with TRBD1. Germline assignment: CDR1 SQVTM and CDR2 ANQGSEA. The CDR3 is made up of 12 amino acids. Trimming at V came to 5 bases and at J to 3 bases, leaving 2 bases not matched to a gene. The CDR3 region is CSVPTGTDTQYF. CDR3 DNA sequence: TGCAGCGTTCCGACAGGGACAGATACGCAGTATTTT.

This clonotype was found a few times. V gene TRBV19 combines with J gene TRBJ1-2; 9 bases are shared with TRBD1. CDR3 length: 15 residues. With V trimmed by 3 bases and J by 8 bases, 10 bases remained unmatched. CDR1 LNHDA and CDR2 SQIVND come from the germline V gene (reference sequence). The CDR3 protein is CASSISPGTGFGYTF. In nucleotides, the CDR3 is TGTGCCAGTAGTATCTCTCCCGGGACAGGGTTCGGCTACACCTTC. Full variable domain (remainder filled in from reference TRBV19 and TRBJ1-2): DGGITQSPKYLFRKEGQNVTLSCEQNLNHDAMYWYRQDPGQGLRLIYYSQIVNDFQKGDIAEGYSVSREKKESFPLTVTSAQKNPTAFYLCASSISPGTGFGYTFGSGTRLTVV.

This clonotype was detected only a few times. V and J are TRBV12-5 and TRBJ2-7, with D possibly being TRBD1 (6 bases). With 1 base removed from V and 2 bases from J, the gap between germline ends came to 12 bases. Germline values: CDR1 LGHNT, CDR2 FRNRAP. The CDR3 loop spans 15 amino acids. CDR3 amino acids: CASGLASGTTYEQYF. For the CDR3, the DNA is TGTGCTAGTGGTTTGGCATCCGGGACAACCTACGAGCAGTACTTC.

The sample holds a few counts of this clonotype. The chain employs TRBV2 and TRBJ2-3; no clear D. The CDR3 loop spans 12 amino acids. Germline-derived CDR1 and CDR2 are SNHLY and FYNNEI. Trimming removed 1 base from V and 8 bases from J, with 7 bases in between. The CDR3 reads CASSEEVATQYF. DNA for the CDR3: TGTGCCAGCAGTGAAGAAGTTGCTACGCAGTATTTT.

The V gene is TRBV7-2, the J gene TRBJ1-1, with D maybe TRBD1 (5 bases). Between the trimmed V and J ends, which lost 2 bases and 5 bases, there was a span of 15 bases. The germline gives CDR1 SGHTA, CDR2 FQGNSA. This CDR3 is 15 amino acids long. The CDR3 nucleotides read TGTGCCAGCAGCTTAAAGGGTGGGGGTTTGACTGAAGCTTTCTTT. It yields the protein CASSLKGGGLTEAFF.

The chain combines TRBV12-3 or TRBV12-4 with TRBJ2-6; D uncertain. The length of the CDR3 is 13 residues. Trimming removed 7 bases at V and 3 bases at J, with 7 bases between. The CDR3 DNA sequence: TGTGCCAGCACCGTCAGTGGGGCCAACGTCCTGACTTTC. Its protein product is CASTVSGANVLTF.

This clonotype was detected ten times or more. The V gene is TRBV29-1, the J gene TRBJ1-1, with D perhaps TRBD1 (5 bases). The CDR3 contains 18 residues. Between the trimmed V and J ends, which lost 3 bases and 0 bases, there was a span of 23 bases. Germline CDR1 is SQVTM and CDR2 is ANQGSEA. The CDR3 DNA follows: TGCAGCGTTGATCTGCCCAGGGTTGGGCGCATCATGAACACTGAAGCTTTCTTT. Translated, it gives CSVDLPRVGRIMNTEAFF. The full variable domain, rest sourced from reference TRBV29-1 and TRBJ1-1, is SAVISQKPSRDICQRGTSLTIQCQVDSQVTMMFWYRQQPGQSLTLIATANQGSEATYESGFVIDKFPISRPNLTFSTLTVSNMSPEDSSIYLCSVDLPRVGRIMNTEAFFGQGTRLTVV.

CDR3 sequence (DNA): TGTGCCAGCGGTGGTACGCAGTATTTT. This translates into CASGGTQYF. The chain couples TRBV6-2 or TRBV6-3 to TRBJ2-3, with no clear D. V gave up 8 bases and J gave up 8 bases, with 5 bases separating them. The CDR3 contains 9 residues. From germline, CDR1 is MNHEY and CDR2 SVGEGT.

This clonotype showed up many times. CDR3 coding DNA: TGTGCCACCAGTGATTTCCGGGAGGGCTCGTCCGGGGAGCTGTTTTTT. This sequence encodes CATSDFREGSSGELFF. J is TRBJ2-2 and V is TRBV24-1; the match to TRBD2 covers 8 bases. The junction had 6 bases not matched to a gene; V was cut back by 1 base and J by 6 bases. Germline V gene data show CDR1 as KGHDR and CDR2 as SFDVKD. The CDR3 has 16 residues.

The table lists this clonotype with many counts. The chain couples TRBV30 to TRBJ2-5, with TRBD2 as a possible D gene (6 bases). The V and J ends lost 0 bases and 2 bases respectively, with 10 bases between them. The CDR3 covers 14 residues. The germline gives CDR1 GTSNPN, CDR2 SVGIG (reference sequence). The CDR3 DNA follows: TGTGCCTGGAGTGTAGGGACTGTACAAGAGACCCAGTACTTC. This sequence encodes CAWSVGTVQETQYF.

The table lists this clonotype with a few counts. The J gene is TRBJ2-5, the V gene TRBV6-2 or TRBV6-3; D gene unclear. V dropped 2 bases and J dropped 5 bases, with 3 bases sitting between them. Germline CDR1 reads MNHEY; CDR2 reads SVGEGT. The CDR3 is 11 amino acids. The chain's CDR3 is CASSYIETQYF. For the CDR3, the DNA is TGTGCCAGCAGTTACATCGAGACCCAGTACTTC.

The CDR3 sequence is CATTMGNEQFF. In nucleotides, the CDR3 is TGTGCCACCACGATGGGGAATGAGCAGTTCTTC. The V and J genes are TRBV28 and TRBJ2-1, with D hard to call. Germline values: CDR1 MDHEN, CDR2 SYDVKM. V was trimmed by 10 bases and J by 7 bases, leaving 11 bases between them. The CDR3 length is 11 residues. The full variable domain, with the rest looked up from reference TRBV28 and TRBJ2-1, is DVKVTQSSRYLVKRTGEKVFLECVQDMDHENMFWYRQDPGLGLRLIYFSYDVKMKEKGDIPEGYSVSREKKERFSLILESASTNQTSMYLCATTMGNEQFFGPGTRLTVL.

The V gene is TRBV4-3, the J gene TRBJ2-3; tentatively, D is TRBD1 (5 bases). Trimming shortened V by 1 base and J by 1 base, and 6 bases separated the two germline ends. This CDR3 has 14 amino acids. The germline CDR1 and CDR2 sequences are LGHNA and YSLEER. CDR3 DNA: TGCGCCAGCAGCCAAGTAGGGGGCACAGATACGCAGTATTTT. Translation gives CASSQVGGTDTQYF.

CDR3 sequence: CASSLGAGLGAFF. CDR3 nucleotide sequence: TGTGCCAGCAGCTTAGGGGCCGGTTTGGGAGCTTTCTTT. This rearrangement joins TRBV11-2 to TRBJ1-1; D is uncertain. V gave up 1 base and J gave up 10 bases, with 13 bases separating them. Germline assignment: CDR1 SGHAT and CDR2 FQNNGV. The CDR3 is 13 amino acids.

This chain uses TRBV7-8 with TRBJ1-4; a weak D match, TRBD1 (6 bases). CDR3 length: 16 residues. V lost 6 bases and J lost 3, with 17 bases in between. Looked up from germline, CDR1 is SGHVS and CDR2 is FQNEAQ. The CDR3 spells CASRPTRGAANEKLFF. Here the CDR3 DNA reads TGTGCCAGCAGGCCGACGCGGGGGGCGGCTAATGAAAAACTGTTTTTT.

The rearrangement uses TRBV7-2 and TRBJ2-5; D could derive from TRBD1 or TRBD2 (5 bases each). The CDR3 runs to 16 residues. Trimming removed 2 bases from V and 4 bases from J, with 17 bases in between. CDR1 and CDR2 (germline): SGHTA, FQGNSA. The CDR3 DNA reads as TGTGCCAGCAGCTTAATCCCAGGGAGTTTGGGAGAGACCCAGTACTTC. The encoded protein is CASSLIPGSLGETQYF.

V gene TRBV29-1 combines with J gene TRBJ2-2; 7 positions agree with TRBD1. The V gene end was trimmed by 2 bases and the J gene end by 3 bases; junction bases not matched to a gene: 3. CDR1 is SQVTM and CDR2 is ANQGSEA in the germline V gene. This CDR3 contains 14 residues. The CDR3 loop is CSVENRGDTGELFF. The CDR3 region has the DNA TGCAGCGTTGAAAACAGGGGAGACACCGGGGAGCTGTTTTTT.

The table lists this clonotype with many counts. The gene calls are TRBV3-1 and TRBJ2-3; 7 bases are a match to TRBD2. CDR1 and CDR2 from the germline V gene are LGHDT and YNNKEL (reference sequence). CDR3 length: 14 amino acids. With V trimmed by 4 bases and J by 0 bases, 1 base remained unmatched. The chain's CDR3 is CASSRLASTDTQYF. CDR3 bases: TGTGCCAGCAGCCGACTAGCTAGCACAGATACGCAGTATTTT.

This clonotype was seen many times. The rearrangement links TRBV7-8 to TRBJ2-2; no clear D gene. Trimming removed 3 bases from V and 6 bases from J, with 11 bases in between. CDR1 is SGHVS and CDR2 is FQNEAQ in the germline V gene. The CDR3 runs to 14 residues. In DNA form, the CDR3 reads TGTGCCAGCAGCTTGGGGATCTCCTCCGGGGAGCTGTTTTTT. It codes for CASSLGISSGELFF. Variable domain in full (rest from reference TRBV7-8 and TRBJ2-2): GAGVSQSPRYKVAKRGQDVALRCDPISGHVSLFWYQQALGQGPEFLTYFQNEAQLDKSGLPSDRFFAERPEGSVSTLKIQRTQQEDSAVYLCASSLGISSGELFFGEGSRLTVL.

The table lists this clonotype with a few counts. This chain links TRBV7-2 with TRBJ2-6, with D possibly being TRBD1 (6 bases). V shed 6 bases and J shed 12 bases, with 15 bases lying between them. The CDR3 spans 13 residues. Germline CDR1 SGHTA, CDR2 FQGNSA. The CDR3 nucleotides are TGTGCCAGCAGTTATCCAGGGGTCCCCGTCCTGACTTTC. It codes for CASSYPGVPVLTF.